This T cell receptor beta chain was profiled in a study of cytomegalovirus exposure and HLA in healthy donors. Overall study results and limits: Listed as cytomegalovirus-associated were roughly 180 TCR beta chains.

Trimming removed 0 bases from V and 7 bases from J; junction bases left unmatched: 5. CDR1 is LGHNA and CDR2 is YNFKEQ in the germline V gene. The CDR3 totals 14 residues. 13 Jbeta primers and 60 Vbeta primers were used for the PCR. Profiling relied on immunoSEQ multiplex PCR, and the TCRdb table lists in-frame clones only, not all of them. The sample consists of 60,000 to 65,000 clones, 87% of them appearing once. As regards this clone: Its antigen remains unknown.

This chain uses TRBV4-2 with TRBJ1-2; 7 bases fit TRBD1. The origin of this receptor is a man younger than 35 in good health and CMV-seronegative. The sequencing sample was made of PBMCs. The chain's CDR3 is CASSQDMTGFGYTF. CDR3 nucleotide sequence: TGTGCCAGCAGCCAAGATATGACAGGGTTTGGCTACACCTTC.